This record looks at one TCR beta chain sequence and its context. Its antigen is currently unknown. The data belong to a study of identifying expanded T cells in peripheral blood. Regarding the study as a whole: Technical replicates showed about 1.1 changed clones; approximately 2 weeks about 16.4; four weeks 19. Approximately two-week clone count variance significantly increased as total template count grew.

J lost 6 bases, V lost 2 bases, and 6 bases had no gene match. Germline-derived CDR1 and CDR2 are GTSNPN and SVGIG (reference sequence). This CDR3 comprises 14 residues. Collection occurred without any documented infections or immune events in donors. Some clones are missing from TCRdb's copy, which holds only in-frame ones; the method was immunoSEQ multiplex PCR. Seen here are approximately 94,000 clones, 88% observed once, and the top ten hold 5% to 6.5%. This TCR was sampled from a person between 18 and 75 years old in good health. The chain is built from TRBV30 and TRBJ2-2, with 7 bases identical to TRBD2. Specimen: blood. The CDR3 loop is CAWSRRLAAGELFF. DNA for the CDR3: TGTGCCTGGAGTCGGAGACTAGCAGCCGGGGAGCTGTTTTTT.